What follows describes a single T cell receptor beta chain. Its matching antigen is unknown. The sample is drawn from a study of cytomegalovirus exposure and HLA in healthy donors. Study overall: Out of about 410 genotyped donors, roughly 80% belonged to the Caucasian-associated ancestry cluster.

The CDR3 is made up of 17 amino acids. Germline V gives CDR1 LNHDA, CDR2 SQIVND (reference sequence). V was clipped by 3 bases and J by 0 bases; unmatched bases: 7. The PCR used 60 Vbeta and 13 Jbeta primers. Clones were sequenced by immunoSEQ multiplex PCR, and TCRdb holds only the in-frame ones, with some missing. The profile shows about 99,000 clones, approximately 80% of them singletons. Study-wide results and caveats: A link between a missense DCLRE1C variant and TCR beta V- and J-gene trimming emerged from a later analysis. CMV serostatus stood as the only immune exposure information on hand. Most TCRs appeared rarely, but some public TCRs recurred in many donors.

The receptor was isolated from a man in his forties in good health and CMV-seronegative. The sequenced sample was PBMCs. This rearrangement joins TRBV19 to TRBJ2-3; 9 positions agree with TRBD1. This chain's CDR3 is CASSMGDRVSSTDTQYF. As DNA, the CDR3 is TGTGCCAGTAGTATGGGGGACAGGGTCTCGAGCACAGATACGCAGTATTTT.